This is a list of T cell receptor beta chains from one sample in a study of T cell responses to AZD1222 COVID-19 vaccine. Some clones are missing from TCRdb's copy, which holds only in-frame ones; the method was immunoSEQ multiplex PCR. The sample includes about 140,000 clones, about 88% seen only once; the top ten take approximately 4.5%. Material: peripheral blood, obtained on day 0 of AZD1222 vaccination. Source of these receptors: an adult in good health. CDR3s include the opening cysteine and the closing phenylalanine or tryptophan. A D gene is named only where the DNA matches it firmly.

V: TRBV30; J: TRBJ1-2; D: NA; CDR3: CAWSGGPGLKYGYTF; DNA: TGTGCCTGGAGCGGAGGACCGGGACTGAAGTATGGCTACACCTTC
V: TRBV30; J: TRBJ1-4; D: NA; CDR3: CAWTDSRVSNEKLFF; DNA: TGTGCCTGGACTGATAGTAGGGTTTCTAATGAAAAACTGTTTTTT
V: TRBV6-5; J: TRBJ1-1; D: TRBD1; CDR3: CASSYLDRSTNTEAFF; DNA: TGTGCCAGCAGTTACCTGGACAGGAGCACGAACACTGAAGCTTTCTTT
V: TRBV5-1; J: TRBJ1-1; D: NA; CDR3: CASRGSGRNTEAFF; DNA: TGCGCCAGCAGAGGGTCAGGGCGCAACACTGAAGCTTTCTTT
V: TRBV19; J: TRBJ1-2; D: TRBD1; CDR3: CASGARQGNGYTF; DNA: TGTGCCAGTGGCGCGCGACAGGGGAATGGCTACACCTTC
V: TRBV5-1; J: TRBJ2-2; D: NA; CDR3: CASVLGGANTNTGELFF; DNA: TGCGCCAGCGTCCTGGGGGGGGCGAACACGAACACCGGGGAGCTGTTTTTT
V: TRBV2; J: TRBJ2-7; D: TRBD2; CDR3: CASRRLAGVDEQYF; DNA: TGTGCCAGCAGAAGACTAGCGGGAGTAGACGAGCAGTACTTC
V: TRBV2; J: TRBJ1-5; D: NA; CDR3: CASSEGNQPQHF; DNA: TGTGCCAGCAGTGAAGGTAATCAGCCCCAGCATTTT
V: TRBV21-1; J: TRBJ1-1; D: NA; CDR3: CASSKAGADTEAFF; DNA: TGTGCCAGCAGCAAGGCAGGGGCAGACACTGAAGCTTTCTTT
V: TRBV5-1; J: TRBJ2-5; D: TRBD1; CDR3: CASSPGTGPRGETQYF; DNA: TGCGCCAGCAGCCCCGGGACAGGGCCACGGGGAGAGACCCAGTACTTC